The rows below give T cell receptor beta chains drawn from one sample of a study of technical replicates of blood from several donors. Clones were sequenced by immunoSEQ multiplex PCR, and TCRdb holds only the in-frame ones, with some missing. The data hold 75,000 to 95,000 clones, with over 80% observed a single time. Sequencing was performed on T cells isolated from PBMCs. The receptors come from a human donor in good health. Both conserved end residues are part of each CDR3. Each record gives: clone size, V gene, D gene, J gene, CDR3 protein, CDR3 DNA. D genes are given only for firm matches. Clone sizes are given selectively: once, few, many, or a class where the clone is expanded.

clone size: .; V gene: TRBV6-5; D gene: TRBD1; J gene: TRBJ1-5; CDR3 protein: CASSKTGAGNQPQHF; CDR3 DNA: TGTGCCAGCAGTAAGACAGGGGCTGGCAATCAGCCCCAGCATTTT
clone size: .; V gene: TRBV6-1; D gene: .; J gene: TRBJ2-2; CDR3 protein: CASSTSISNTGELFF; CDR3 DNA: TGTGCCAGCAGTACTAGCATATCGAACACCGGGGAGCTGTTTTTT
clone size: once; V gene: TRBV4-1; D gene: .; J gene: TRBJ2-3; CDR3 protein: CASSPVVADTQYF; CDR3 DNA: TGCGCCAGCAGCCCGGTGGTCGCAGATACGCAGTATTTT
clone size: .; V gene: TRBV4-1; D gene: .; J gene: TRBJ2-7; CDR3 protein: CASSQGGGNSYEQYF; CDR3 DNA: TGCGCCAGCAGCCAAGGCGGCGGGAACTCCTACGAGCAGTACTTC
clone size: once; V gene: TRBV5-4; D gene: TRBD2; J gene: TRBJ2-3; CDR3 protein: CASSLAVAGGTDTQYF; CDR3 DNA: TGTGCCAGCAGCCTGGCGGTGGCGGGGGGAACAGATACGCAGTATTTT
clone size: .; V gene: TRBV27; D gene: TRBD2; J gene: TRBJ2-5; CDR3 protein: CASSKALGGLAGDPKETQYF; CDR3 DNA: TGTGCCAGCAGTAAAGCTCTGGGGGGACTAGCGGGAGACCCCAAAGAGACCCAGTACTTC
clone size: .; V gene: TRBV19; D gene: .; J gene: TRBJ1-1; CDR3 protein: CASSFRGSEAFF; CDR3 DNA: TGTGCCAGTTCCTTCAGGGGATCTGAAGCTTTCTTT
clone size: .; V gene: TRBV6-1; D gene: TRBD1; J gene: TRBJ1-2; CDR3 protein: CASRPQGARGYTF; CDR3 DNA: TGTGCCAGCAGGCCACAGGGGGCGAGGGGCTACACCTTC
clone size: .; V gene: TRBV28; D gene: .; J gene: TRBJ1-1; CDR3 protein: CASSFNLGGAFF; CDR3 DNA: TGTGCCAGCAGTTTTAATCTAGGTGGAGCTTTCTTT
clone size: .; V gene: TRBV5-6; D gene: TRBD1; J gene: TRBJ1-1; CDR3 protein: CASSFTTGSNRNTEAFF; CDR3 DNA: TGTGCCAGCAGCTTTACGACAGGGTCTAATAGGAACACTGAAGCTTTCTTT
clone size: .; V gene: TRBV5-4; D gene: .; J gene: TRBJ1-2; CDR3 protein: CASSLPTIWDGYTF; CDR3 DNA: TGTGCCAGCAGCTTACCGACAATCTGGGATGGCTACACCTTC
clone size: .; V gene: TRBV5-4; D gene: TRBD2; J gene: TRBJ2-7; CDR3 protein: CASAGGGSYEQYF; CDR3 DNA: TGTGCCAGTGCGGGAGGAGGCTCCTACGAGCAGTACTTC
clone size: few; V gene: TRBV7-9; D gene: TRBD1; J gene: TRBJ2-6; CDR3 protein: CASSNTGGVGSGANVLTF; CDR3 DNA: TGTGCCAGCAGCAACACAGGGGGCGTCGGCTCTGGGGCCAACGTCCTGACTTTC
clone size: .; V gene: TRBV7-9; D gene: .; J gene: TRBJ1-4; CDR3 protein: CASSARGQGNEKLFF; CDR3 DNA: TGTGCCAGCAGTGCCCGAGGCCAGGGTAATGAAAAACTGTTTTTT
clone size: .; V gene: TRBV28; D gene: .; J gene: TRBJ2-1; CDR3 protein: CASSTKENIYYNEQFF; CDR3 DNA: TGTGCCAGCAGTACAAAAGAAAACATATACTACAATGAGCAGTTCTTC
clone size: .; V gene: TRBV6-5; D gene: .; J gene: TRBJ1-1; CDR3 protein: CASSYSSAGSEAFF; CDR3 DNA: TGTGCCAGCAGTTACTCGAGCGCTGGCTCTGAAGCTTTCTTT
clone size: once; V gene: TRBV11-2; D gene: TRBD2; J gene: TRBJ2-5; CDR3 protein: CASSLSPPFVGTKRWTQYF; CDR3 DNA: TGTGCCAGCAGCTTATCCCCACCGTTCGTGGGGACTAAAAGATGGACCCAGTACTTC
clone size: .; V gene: TRBV4-2; D gene: TRBD2; J gene: TRBJ2-1; CDR3 protein: CASSQAREGTSGRKLYNEQFF; CDR3 DNA: TGTGCCAGCAGCCAAGCTAGAGAGGGGACTAGCGGGAGAAAATTATACAATGAGCAGTTCTTC